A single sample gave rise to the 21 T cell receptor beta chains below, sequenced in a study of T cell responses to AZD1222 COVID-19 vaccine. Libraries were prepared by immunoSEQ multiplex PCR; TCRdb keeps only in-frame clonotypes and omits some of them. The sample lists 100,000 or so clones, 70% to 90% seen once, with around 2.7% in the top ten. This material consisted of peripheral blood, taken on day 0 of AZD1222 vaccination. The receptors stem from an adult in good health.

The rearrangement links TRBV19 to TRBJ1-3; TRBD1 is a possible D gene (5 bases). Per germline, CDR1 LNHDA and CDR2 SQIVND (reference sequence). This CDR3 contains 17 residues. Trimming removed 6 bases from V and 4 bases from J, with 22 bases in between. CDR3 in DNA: TGTGCCAGTAGCCCCCGGTTGGCGGGGCTTGAAGGAAACACCATATATTTT. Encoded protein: CASSPRLAGLEGNTIYF.

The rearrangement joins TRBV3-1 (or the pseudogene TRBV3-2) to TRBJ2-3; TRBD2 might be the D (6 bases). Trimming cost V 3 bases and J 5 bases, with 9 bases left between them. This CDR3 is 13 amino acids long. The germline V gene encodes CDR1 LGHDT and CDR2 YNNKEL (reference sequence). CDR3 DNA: TGTGCCAGCAGCCAGATGCGGGGAGATACGCAGTATTTT. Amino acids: CASSQMRGDTQYF.

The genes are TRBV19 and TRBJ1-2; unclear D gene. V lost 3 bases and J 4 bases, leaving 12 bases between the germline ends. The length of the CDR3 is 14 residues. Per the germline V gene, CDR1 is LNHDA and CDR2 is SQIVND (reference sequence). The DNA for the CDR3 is TGTGCCAGTAGTATCGTTACGGGAAGCTATGGCTACACCTTC. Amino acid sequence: CASSIVTGSYGYTF.

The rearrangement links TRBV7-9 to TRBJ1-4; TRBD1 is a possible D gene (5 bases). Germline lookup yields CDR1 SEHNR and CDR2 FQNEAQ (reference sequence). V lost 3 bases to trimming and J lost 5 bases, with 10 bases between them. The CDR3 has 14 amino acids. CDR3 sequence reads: CASSFRQINEKLFF. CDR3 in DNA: TGTGCCAGCAGCTTTCGACAGATAAATGAAAAACTGTTTTTT.

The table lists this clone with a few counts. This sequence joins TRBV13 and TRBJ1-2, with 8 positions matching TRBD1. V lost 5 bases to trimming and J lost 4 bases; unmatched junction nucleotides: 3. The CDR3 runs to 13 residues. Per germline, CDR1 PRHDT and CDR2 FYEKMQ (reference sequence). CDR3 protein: CASSRQGIYGYTF. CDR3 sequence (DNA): TGTGCCAGCAGCCGACAGGGGATCTATGGCTACACCTTC.

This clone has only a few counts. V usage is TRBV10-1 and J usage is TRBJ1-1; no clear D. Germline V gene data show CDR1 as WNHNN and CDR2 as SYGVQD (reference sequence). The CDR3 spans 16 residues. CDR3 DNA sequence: TGCGTCAGAACGGATCCTTCGGGCCTCCTAAACACTGAAGCTTTCTTT. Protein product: CVRTDPSGLLNTEAFF.

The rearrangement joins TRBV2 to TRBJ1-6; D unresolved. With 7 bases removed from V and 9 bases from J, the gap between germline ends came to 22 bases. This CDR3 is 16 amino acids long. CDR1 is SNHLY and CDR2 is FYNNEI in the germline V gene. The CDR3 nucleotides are TGTGCCAGCAATGCAAGAGAGCTTTATAGCGGTTCACCCCTCCACTTT. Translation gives CASNARELYSGSPLHF.

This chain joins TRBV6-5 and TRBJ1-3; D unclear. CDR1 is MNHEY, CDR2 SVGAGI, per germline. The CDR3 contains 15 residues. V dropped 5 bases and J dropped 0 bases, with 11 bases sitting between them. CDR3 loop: CASSITASSGNTIYF. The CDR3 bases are TGTGCCAGCAGTATTACCGCGAGCTCTGGAAACACCATATATTTT.

The CDR3 sequence: CASSPRGLAYNEQFF. Here the CDR3 DNA reads TGTGCCAGCAGCCCCCGCGGGCTCGCCTACAATGAGCAGTTCTTC. The V gene is TRBV7-9, the J gene TRBJ2-1, with D perhaps TRBD2 (5 bases). The CDR3 is 15 amino acids. Trimming left V 5 bases short and J 2 bases short, with 13 bases between. CDR1 SEHNR and CDR2 FQNEAQ come from the germline V gene (reference sequence).

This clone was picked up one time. The CDR3 spells CASSPPVQETQYF. In DNA form, the CDR3 reads TGTGCCAGCTCACCACCGGTCCAAGAGACCCAGTACTTC. The gene calls are TRBV18 and TRBJ2-5; no clear D. The CDR3 is 13 amino acids. Germline values: CDR1 KGHSH, CDR2 LQKENI. Trimming pared 0 bases from V and 1 base from J, leaving 3 bases between.

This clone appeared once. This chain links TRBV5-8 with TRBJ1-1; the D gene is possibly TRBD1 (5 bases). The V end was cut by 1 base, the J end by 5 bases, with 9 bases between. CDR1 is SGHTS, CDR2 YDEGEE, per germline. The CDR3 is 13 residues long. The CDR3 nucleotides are TGTGCCAGCAGCTTGCGGCCAGGGACTGAAGCTTTCTTT. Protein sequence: CASSLRPGTEAFF.

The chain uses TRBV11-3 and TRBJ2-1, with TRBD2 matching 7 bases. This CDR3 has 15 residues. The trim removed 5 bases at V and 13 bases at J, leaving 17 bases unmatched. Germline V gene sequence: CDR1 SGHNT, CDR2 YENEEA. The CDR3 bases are TGTGCCAGCAGCCCGGGGGGACTAATCTCGTTCGTACAGTTCTTC. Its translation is CASSPGGLISFVQFF.

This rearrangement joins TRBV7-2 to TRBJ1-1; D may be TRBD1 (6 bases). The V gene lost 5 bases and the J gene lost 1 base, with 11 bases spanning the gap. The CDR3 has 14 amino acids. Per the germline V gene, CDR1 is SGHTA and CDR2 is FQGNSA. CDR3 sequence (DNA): TGTGCCAGCAGCGCTGACAGGAGGAACACTGAAGCTTTCTTT. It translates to CASSADRRNTEAFF.

For the CDR3, the DNA is TGTGCCAGCAGTTTATTTGGCCTAGCGGGGGTGGGGCAAGAGACCCAGTACTTC. As protein: CASSLFGLAGVGQETQYF. V is TRBV27 and J is TRBJ2-5; TRBD2 agrees at 10 bases. V shed 1 base and J 2 bases; nucleotides not matched to a gene: 10. The CDR3 contains 18 residues. From germline, CDR1 is MNHEY and CDR2 SMNVEV (reference sequence).

The CDR3 bases are TGTGCCAGCAGCCTAGCAACCGATACGCAGTATTTT. Its protein product is CASSLATDTQYF. The chain recombines TRBV6-5 with TRBJ2-3; D is possibly TRBD2 (5 bases). Germline CDR1 MNHEY, CDR2 SVGAGI. The V and J ends lost 6 bases and 6 bases respectively, with 10 bases between them. This CDR3 contains 12 residues.

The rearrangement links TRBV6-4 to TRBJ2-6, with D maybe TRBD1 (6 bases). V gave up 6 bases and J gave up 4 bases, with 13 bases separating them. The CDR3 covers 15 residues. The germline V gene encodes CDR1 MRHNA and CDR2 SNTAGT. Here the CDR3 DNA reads TGTGCCAGCAGGGAACAGGGTTCAGGGGCCAACGTCCTGACTTTC. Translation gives CASREQGSGANVLTF.

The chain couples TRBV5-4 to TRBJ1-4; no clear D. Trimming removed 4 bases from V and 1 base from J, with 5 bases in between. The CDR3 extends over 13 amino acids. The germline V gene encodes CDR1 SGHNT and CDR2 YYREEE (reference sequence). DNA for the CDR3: TGTGCCAGCAGCCTCGGAACTAATGAAAAACTGTTTTTT. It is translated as CASSLGTNEKLFF.

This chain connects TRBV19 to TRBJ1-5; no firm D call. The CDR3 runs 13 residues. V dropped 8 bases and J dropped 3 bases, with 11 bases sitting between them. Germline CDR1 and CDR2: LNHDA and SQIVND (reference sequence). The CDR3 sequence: CASGRGPNQPQHF. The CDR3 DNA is TGTGCCAGTGGCAGAGGGCCCAATCAGCCCCAGCATTTT.

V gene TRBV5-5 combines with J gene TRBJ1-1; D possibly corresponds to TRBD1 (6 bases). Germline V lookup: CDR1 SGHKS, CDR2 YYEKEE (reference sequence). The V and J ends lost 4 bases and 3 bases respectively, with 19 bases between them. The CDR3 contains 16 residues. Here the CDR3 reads CASSLSADRWDTEAFF. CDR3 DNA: TGTGCCAGCAGCCTGAGCGCTGACAGGTGGGACACTGAAGCTTTCTTT.

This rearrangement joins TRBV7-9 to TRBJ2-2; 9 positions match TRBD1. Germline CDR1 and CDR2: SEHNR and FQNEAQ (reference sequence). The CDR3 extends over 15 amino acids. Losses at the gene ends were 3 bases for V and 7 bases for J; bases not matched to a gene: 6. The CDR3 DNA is TGTGCCAGCAGCTTGGGGACAGGGTTGATCGGGGAGCTGTTTTTT. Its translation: CASSLGTGLIGELFF.

In nucleotides, the CDR3 is TGTGCCAGCTCAGGGACAGGACCCTACGAGCAGTACTTC. Amino acids: CASSGTGPYEQYF. The chain couples TRBV18 to TRBJ2-7, with TRBD1 matching 8 bases. With V trimmed by 5 bases and J by 2 bases, 2 bases remained unmatched. CDR1 and CDR2 (germline): KGHSH, LQKENI. The CDR3 is 13 residues long.